A single sample gave rise to the 12 T cell receptor beta chains below, sequenced in a study of T cells expressing NK-cell markers. TCRdb reprocessed the 5' RACE reads and keeps a single row for each CDR3 protein, giving no DNA. Here the sample table reports about 550,000 distinct CDR3 sequences. Specimen: blood T cells: a sorted CD56 or NKG2C T cell subset, CD4+ or CD8+ T cells, or bulk PBMC T cells (not recorded which). These receptors were obtained from a man in his late teens or twenties in good health.

The chain's CDR3 is CASSLAGSANEQFF. This chain uses TRBV7-6 with TRBJ2-1; TCRdb names TRBD2, which stays unverified in the absence of DNA. Germline CDR1 reads SGHVS; CDR2 reads FNYEAQ. This CDR3 region has 14 residues. Full variable domain (remainder filled in from reference TRBV7-6 and TRBJ2-1): GAGVSQSPRYKVTKRGQDVALRCDPISGHVSLYWYRQALGQGPEFLTYFNYEAQQDKSGLPNDRFSAERPEGSISTLTIQRTEQRDSAMYRCASSLAGSANEQFFGPGTRLTVL.

The J gene is TRBJ2-1, the V gene TRBV12-3 or TRBV12-4. CDR3 length equals 14 residues. The CDR3 sequence is CASSRTGPYNEQFF.

The chain employs TRBV20-1 and TRBJ2-5. CDR1 is DFQATT, CDR2 SNEGSKA, per germline (reference sequence). CDR3 length: 14 amino acids. This CDR3 reads CSARDGRLEETQYF.

The chain combines TRBV30 with TRBJ2-1; no DNA is available, so the TRBD1 call from TCRdb remains unchecked. Germline CDR1 is GTSNPN and CDR2 is SVGIG (reference sequence). The CDR3 totals 13 residues. This chain's CDR3 is CAWSVPGGVEQFF.

The chain recombines TRBV7-2 with TRBJ2-1; the D call from TCRdb, TRBD2, cannot be confirmed without DNA. CDR3 length: 14 amino acids. Germline V lookup: CDR1 SGHTA, CDR2 FQGNSA. The CDR3 is CASRNSGSPHEQFF. The variable domain in full, with the rest retrieved from reference TRBV7-2 and TRBJ2-1, is GAGVSQSPSNKVTEKGKDVELRCDPISGHTALYWYRQSLGQGLEFLIYFQGNSAPDKSGLPSDRFSAERTGGSVSTLTIQRTQQEDSAVYLCASRNSGSPHEQFFGPGTRLTVL.

This chain joins TRBV25-1 and TRBJ2-2; TCRdb picks TRBD2, but there is no DNA to check that call. Germline loops: CDR1 MGHDK, CDR2 SYGVNS. The CDR3 sequence is 17 residues long. CDR3 loop: CASSVRLAGANTGELFF.

The genes are TRBV11-2 and TRBJ2-6; TCRdb's D call, TRBD1, is unchecked because there is no DNA. In germline, CDR1 is SGHAT, CDR2 FQNNGV. The CDR3 has 16 residues. The CDR3 sequence: CASSSPGDPGANVLTF.

The rearrangement links TRBV28 to TRBJ2-1. Germline V lookup: CDR1 MDHEN, CDR2 SYDVKM. The CDR3 consists of 15 residues. CDR3 loop: CASSLPGTTYNEQFF.

The chain has TRBV6-5 and TRBJ1-4; the D call from TCRdb, TRBD1, cannot be confirmed without DNA. There are 15 residues in the CDR3. Germline values: CDR1 MNHEY, CDR2 SVGAGI. The CDR3 protein is CASSYSTGSNEKLFF.

The rearrangement uses TRBV12-5 and TRBJ2-3; the TCRdb call, TRBD1, lacks DNA for checking. Germline CDR1 and CDR2: LGHNT and FRNRAP. CDR3 size: 17 residues. The CDR3 loop reads CASGLVPGDRVTDTQYF.

This chain uses TRBV24-1 with TRBJ2-3; the D call from TCRdb, TRBD2, cannot be confirmed without DNA. The CDR3 loop spans 16 amino acids. Germline CDR1 is KGHDR and CDR2 is SFDVKD. The CDR3 reads CATSDFRGREIDTQYF.

The chain couples TRBV29-1 to TRBJ2-5; TCRdb designates TRBD1, a call that cannot be tested without DNA. Germline V CDR1 and CDR2: SQVTM, ANQGSEA. The CDR3 length is 14 residues. CDR3 in amino acids: CSVVRGWFEETQYF.